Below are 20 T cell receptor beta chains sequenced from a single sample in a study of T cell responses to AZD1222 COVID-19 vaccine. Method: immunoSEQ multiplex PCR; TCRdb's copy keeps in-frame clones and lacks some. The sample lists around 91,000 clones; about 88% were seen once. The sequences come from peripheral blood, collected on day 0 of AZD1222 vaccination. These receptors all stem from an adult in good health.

CDR3 sequence reads: CASSLLRDIDSNQPQHF. For the CDR3, the DNA is TGTGCCAGCAGCCTACTCAGGGATATTGATAGCAATCAGCCCCAGCATTTT. The chain couples TRBV7-8 to TRBJ1-5; tentative D call: TRBD1 (5 bases). CDR1 SGHVS and CDR2 FQNEAQ come from the germline V gene. V shed 5 bases and J shed 0 bases, with 17 bases lying between them. The CDR3 is 17 amino acids.

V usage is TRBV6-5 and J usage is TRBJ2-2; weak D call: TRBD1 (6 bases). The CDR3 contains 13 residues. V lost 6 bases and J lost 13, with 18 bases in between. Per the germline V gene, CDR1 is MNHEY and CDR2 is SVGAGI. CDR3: CASRPTGPLGLFF. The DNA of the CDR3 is TGTGCCAGCAGGCCGACAGGACCCCTTGGGCTGTTTTTT.

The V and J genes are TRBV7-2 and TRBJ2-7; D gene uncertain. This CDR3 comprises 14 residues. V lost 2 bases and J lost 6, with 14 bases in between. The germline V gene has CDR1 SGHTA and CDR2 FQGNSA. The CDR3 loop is CASSLSRFEFEQYF. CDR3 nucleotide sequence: TGTGCCAGCAGCTTATCGCGTTTTGAATTCGAGCAGTACTTC.

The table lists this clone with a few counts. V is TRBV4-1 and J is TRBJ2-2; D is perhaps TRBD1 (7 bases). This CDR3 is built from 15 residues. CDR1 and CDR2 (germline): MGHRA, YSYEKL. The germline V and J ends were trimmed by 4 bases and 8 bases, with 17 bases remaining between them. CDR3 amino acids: CASSLTFRGTGELFF. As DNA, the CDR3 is TGCGCCAGCAGCCTTACATTCAGGGGGACTGGGGAGCTGTTTTTT.

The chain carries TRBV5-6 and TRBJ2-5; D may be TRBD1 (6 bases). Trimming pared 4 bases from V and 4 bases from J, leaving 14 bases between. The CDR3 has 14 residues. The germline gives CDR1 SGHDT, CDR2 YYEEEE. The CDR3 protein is CASSPQGSRETQYF. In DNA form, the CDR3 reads TGTGCCAGCAGCCCGCAGGGGTCCCGAGAGACCCAGTACTTC.

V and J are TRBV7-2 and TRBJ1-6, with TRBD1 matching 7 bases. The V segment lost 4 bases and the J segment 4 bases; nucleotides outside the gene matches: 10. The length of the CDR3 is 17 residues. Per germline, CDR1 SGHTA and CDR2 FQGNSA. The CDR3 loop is CASSSPTQQGYNSPLHF. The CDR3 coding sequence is TGTGCCAGCAGCTCCCCAACCCAACAGGGGTATAATTCACCCCTCCACTTT.

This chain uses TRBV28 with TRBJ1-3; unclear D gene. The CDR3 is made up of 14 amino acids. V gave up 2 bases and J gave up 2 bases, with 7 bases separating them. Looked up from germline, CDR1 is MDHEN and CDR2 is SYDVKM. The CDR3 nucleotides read TGTGCCAGCAGTTTAAGGAGCGCTGGAAACACCATATATTTT. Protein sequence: CASSLRSAGNTIYF.

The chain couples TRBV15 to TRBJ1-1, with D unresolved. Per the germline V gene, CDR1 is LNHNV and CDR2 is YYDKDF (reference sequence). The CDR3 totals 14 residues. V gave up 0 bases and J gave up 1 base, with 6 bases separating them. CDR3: CATSRDRGNTEAFF. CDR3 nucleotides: TGTGCCACCAGCAGAGATCGGGGGAACACTGAAGCTTTCTTT.

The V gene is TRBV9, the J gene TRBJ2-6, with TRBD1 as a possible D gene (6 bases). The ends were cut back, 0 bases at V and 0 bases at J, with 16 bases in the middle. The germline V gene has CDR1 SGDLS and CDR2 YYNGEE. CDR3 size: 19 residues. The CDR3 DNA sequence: TGTGCCAGCAGCGTAGGGGTAGTAACAGGGTTCTCTGGGGCCAACGTCCTGACTTTC. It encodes CASSVGVVTGFSGANVLTF.

Here the CDR3 reads CASTTSGQGSPLHF. CDR3 nucleotide sequence: TGTGCCAGCACCACGAGCGGTCAAGGTTCACCCCTCCACTTT. V is TRBV27 and J is TRBJ1-6, with D unclear. The V gene's germline CDR1 is MNHEY and CDR2 SMNVEV (reference sequence). V gave up 7 bases and J gave up 9 bases, with 16 bases separating them. CDR3 length: 14 amino acids.

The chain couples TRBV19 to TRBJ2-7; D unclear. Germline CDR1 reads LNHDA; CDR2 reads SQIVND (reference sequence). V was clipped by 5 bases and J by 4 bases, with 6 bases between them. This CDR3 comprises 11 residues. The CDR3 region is CASSSSYEQYF. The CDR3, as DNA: TGTGCCAGTAGTTCCAGTTACGAGCAGTACTTC.

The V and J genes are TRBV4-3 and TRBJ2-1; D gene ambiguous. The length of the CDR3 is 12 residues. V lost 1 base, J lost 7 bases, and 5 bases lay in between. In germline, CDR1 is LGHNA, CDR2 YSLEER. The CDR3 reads CASSQVPNEQFF. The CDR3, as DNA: TGCGCCAGCAGCCAAGTACCTAATGAGCAGTTCTTC.

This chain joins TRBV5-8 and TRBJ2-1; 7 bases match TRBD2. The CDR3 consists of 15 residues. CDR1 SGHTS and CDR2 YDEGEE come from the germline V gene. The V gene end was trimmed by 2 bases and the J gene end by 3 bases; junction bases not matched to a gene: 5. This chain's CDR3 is CASSFPGTNYNEQFF. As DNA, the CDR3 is TGTGCCAGCAGCTTCCCCGGGACTAACTACAATGAGCAGTTCTTC.

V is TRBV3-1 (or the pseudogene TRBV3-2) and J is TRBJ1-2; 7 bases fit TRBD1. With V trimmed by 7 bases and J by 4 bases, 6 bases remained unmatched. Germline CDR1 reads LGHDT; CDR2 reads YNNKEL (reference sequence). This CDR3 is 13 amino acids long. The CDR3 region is CASTQGGGYGYTF. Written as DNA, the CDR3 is TGTGCCAGCACCCAGGGGGGTGGCTATGGCTACACCTTC.

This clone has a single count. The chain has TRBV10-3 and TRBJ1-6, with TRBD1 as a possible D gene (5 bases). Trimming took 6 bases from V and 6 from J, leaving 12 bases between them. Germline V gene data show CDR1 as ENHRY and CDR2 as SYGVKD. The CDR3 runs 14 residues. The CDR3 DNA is TGTGCCATCAGGGGCCAGGGATCTAATTCACCCCTCCACTTT. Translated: CAIRGQGSNSPLHF.

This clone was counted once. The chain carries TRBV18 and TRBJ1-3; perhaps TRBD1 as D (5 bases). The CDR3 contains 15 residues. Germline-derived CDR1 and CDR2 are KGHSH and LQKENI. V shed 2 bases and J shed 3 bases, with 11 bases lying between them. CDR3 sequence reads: CASSPSKGFGNTIYF. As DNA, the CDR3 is TGTGCCAGCTCACCATCGAAGGGGTTTGGAAACACCATATATTTT.

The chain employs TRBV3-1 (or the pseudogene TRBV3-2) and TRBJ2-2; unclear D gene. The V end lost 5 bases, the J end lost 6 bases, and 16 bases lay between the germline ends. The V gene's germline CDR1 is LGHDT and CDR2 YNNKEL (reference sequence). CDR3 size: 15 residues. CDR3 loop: CASSNRSPRAGELFF. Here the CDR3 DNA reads TGTGCCAGCAGCAATAGGAGTCCTCGGGCCGGGGAGCTGTTTTTT.

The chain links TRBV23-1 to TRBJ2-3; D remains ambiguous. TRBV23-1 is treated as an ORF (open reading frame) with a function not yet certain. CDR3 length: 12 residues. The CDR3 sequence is CVRPSGTDTQYF. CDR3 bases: TGCGTCAGACCCTCCGGCACAGATACGCAGTATTTT.

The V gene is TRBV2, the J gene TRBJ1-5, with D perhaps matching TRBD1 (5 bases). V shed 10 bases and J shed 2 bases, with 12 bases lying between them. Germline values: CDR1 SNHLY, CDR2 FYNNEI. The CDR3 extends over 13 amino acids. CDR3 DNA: TGTGCCACCGGGGCCCTAGGCAATCAGCCCCAGCATTTT. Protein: CATGALGNQPQHF.

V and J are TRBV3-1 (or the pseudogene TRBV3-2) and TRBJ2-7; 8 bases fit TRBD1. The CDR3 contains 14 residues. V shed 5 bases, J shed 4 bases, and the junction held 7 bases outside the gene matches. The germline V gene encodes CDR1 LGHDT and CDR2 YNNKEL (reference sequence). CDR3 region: CASSINQGAYEQYF. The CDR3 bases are TGTGCCAGCAGCATAAACCAGGGGGCGTACGAGCAGTACTTC.